The rows below give T cell receptor beta chains drawn from one sample of a study of CD8 T cells in ankylosing spondylitis. TCRdb redid the calling of the 5' RACE reads with MiXCR, one entry per CDR3 protein. The table includes about 540,000 distinct CDR3 sequences, roughly 13% detected once. The sample was blood, either unsorted or a sorted T cell fraction (not recorded which). These receptors all come from a male donor with ankylosing spondylitis. Each CDR3 is given with its conserved first and last residue. The order of the fields is V gene, clone size, J gene, D gene, CDR3 protein, CDR3 DNA. The D gene is left open where the match is weak. Part of the rows lack a size; the others show once, few, many or a class for expanded clones.

V: TRBV5-6; size: .; J: TRBJ1-5; D: TRBD1; CDR3: CASSRDRGTHQPQHF; DNA: TGTGCCAGCAGCCGGGACAGGGGGACCCATCAGCCCCAGCATTTT
V: TRBV3-1; size: many; J: TRBJ2-1; D: .; CDR3: CASSHSYRADEQFF; DNA: TGTGCCAGCAGCCACTCCTATCGGGCGGATGAGCAGTTCTTC
V: TRBV30; size: once; J: TRBJ2-7; D: .; CDR3: CAWSVIPEEQYF; DNA: TGTGCCTGGAGTGTAATCCCGGAAGAGCAGTACTTC
V: TRBV5-5; size: few; J: TRBJ1-3; D: .; CDR3: CASSSNPIGNTIYF; DNA: TGTGCCAGCAGCTCTAACCCGATTGGAAACACCATATATTTT
V: TRBV5-1; size: .; J: TRBJ1-2; D: .; CDR3: CASSSVGLNYGYTF; DNA: TGCGCCAGCAGCTCGGTCGGACTGAACTATGGCTACACCTTC
V: TRBV5-5; size: .; J: TRBJ2-5; D: .; CDR3: CASSLEGTDQETQYF; DNA: TGTGCCAGCAGCCTGGAAGGGACGGACCAAGAGACCCAGTACTTC
V: TRBV6-2/TRBV6-3; size: few; J: TRBJ1-5; D: .; CDR3: CASLQGNLGNQPQHF; DNA: TGTGCCAGCCTCCAAGGGAATTTGGGCAATCAGCCCCAGCATTTT
V: TRBV20-1; size: few; J: TRBJ1-6; D: .; CDR3: CSGSARNNSPLHF; DNA: TGCAGTGGCAGTGCCCGGAATAATTCACCCCTCCACTTT
V: TRBV5-1; size: .; J: TRBJ1-1; D: .; CDR3: CASSGGQPNTEAFF; DNA: TGCGCCAGCAGCGGGGGACAACCGAACACTGAAGCTTTCTTT
V: TRBV11-2; size: .; J: TRBJ1-6; D: .; CDR3: CASSTDHSPLHF; DNA: TGTGCCAGCAGTACGGATCATTCACCCCTCCACTTT
V: TRBV20-1; size: .; J: TRBJ2-7; D: .; CDR3: CSAAEGGSYEQYF; DNA: TGCAGTGCTGCCGAAGGCGGTTCCTACGAGCAGTACTTC
V: TRBV6-1; size: .; J: TRBJ2-1; D: .; CDR3: CASTRPNGNEQFF; DNA: TGTGCCAGCACCAGACCAAACGGCAATGAGCAGTTCTTC
V: TRBV5-1; size: .; J: TRBJ2-3; D: TRBD2; CDR3: CASSPEDQGTSGTDTQYF; DNA: TGCGCCAGCAGCCCTGAAGACCAAGGGACTAGCGGGACAGATACGCAGTATTTT
V: TRBV27; size: .; J: TRBJ2-3; D: TRBD2; CDR3: CASSLSRTSGRAAGTDTQYF; DNA: TGTGCCAGCAGTTTATCGAGGACTAGCGGGAGGGCCGCGGGCACAGATACGCAGTATTTT
V: TRBV5-1; size: .; J: TRBJ2-1; D: .; CDR3: CASSSLTGSPYNEQFF; DNA: TGCGCCAGCAGCTCCCTTACCGGGAGTCCCTACAATGAGCAGTTCTTC
V: TRBV5-6; size: few; J: TRBJ1-2; D: .; CDR3: CASSSSPGTRGYTF; DNA: TGTGCCAGCAGCTCTTCGCCAGGCACGAGGGGCTACACCTTC
V: TRBV6-6; size: few; J: TRBJ2-5; D: .; CDR3: CASSYVEETQYF; DNA: TGTGCCAGCAGTTACGTGGAAGAGACCCAGTACTTC
V: TRBV29-1; size: .; J: TRBJ2-2; D: .; CDR3: CSVGGANTGELFF; DNA: TGCAGCGTTGGGGGGGCGAACACCGGGGAGCTGTTTTTT
V: TRBV7-9; size: few; J: TRBJ2-1; D: .; CDR3: CASSLPPGDEQFF; DNA: TGTGCCAGCAGCTTACCCCCGGGCGATGAGCAGTTCTTC
V: TRBV10-1; size: .; J: TRBJ2-7; D: TRBD1; CDR3: CASRRDRAGEQYF; DNA: TGCGCCAGCAGGAGGGACAGGGCAGGCGAGCAGTACTTC
V: TRBV20-1; size: few; J: TRBJ1-1; D: .; CDR3: CSAKEAFF; DNA: TGCAGTGCGAAGGAAGCTTTCTTT
V: TRBV20-1; size: .; J: TRBJ1-1; D: .; CDR3: CSAKGGPNRDTEAFF; DNA: TGCAGTGCCAAAGGGGGGCCAAACAGGGACACTGAAGCTTTCTTT
V: TRBV21-1; size: many; J: TRBJ2-5; D: .; CDR3: CASTRETQYF; DNA: TGTGCCAGTACACGGGAGACCCAGTACTTC
V: TRBV12-3/TRBV12-4; size: .; J: TRBJ1-1; D: TRBD1; CDR3: CASSWDRDAGF; DNA: TGTGCCAGCAGTTGGGACAGAGACGCGGGCTTT
V: TRBV14; size: .; J: TRBJ1-1; D: TRBD1; CDR3: CASSQSKTGATEAFF; DNA: TGTGCCAGCAGCCAATCAAAGACAGGGGCCACTGAAGCTTTCTTT
V: TRBV29-1; size: many; J: TRBJ2-7; D: .; CDR3: CSVERVRGSSYEQYF; DNA: TGCAGCGTTGAAAGAGTACGGGGGAGCTCCTACGAGCAGTACTTC
V: TRBV4-1; size: .; J: TRBJ2-5; D: .; CDR3: CASSQVASWETQYF; DNA: TGCGCCAGCAGCCAAGTGGCTAGCTGGGAGACCCAGTACTTC
V: TRBV12-3/TRBV12-4; size: .; J: TRBJ2-2; D: TRBD2; CDR3: CASNRPGGRAYGELFF; DNA: TGTGCCAGCAATCGTCCAGGCGGGAGGGCCTACGGGGAGCTGTTTTTT
V: TRBV20-1; size: .; J: TRBJ1-1; D: .; CDR3: CSARDPRTAEAFF; DNA: TGCAGTGCTAGGGACCCCCGGACGGCTGAAGCTTTCTTT
V: TRBV2; size: few; J: TRBJ2-3; D: .; CDR3: CASSGTGADTQYF; DNA: TGTGCCAGCAGTGGGACTGGGGCAGATACGCAGTATTTT
V: TRBV24-1; size: .; J: TRBJ2-7; D: .; CDR3: CATSDSSGEASYEQYF; DNA: TGTGCCACCAGTGATTCTTCGGGGGAGGCCTCCTACGAGCAGTACTTC
V: TRBV6-1; size: many; J: TRBJ2-7; D: TRBD2; CDR3: CASSEELAGGHEQYF; DNA: TGTGCCAGCAGTGAAGAATTAGCGGGAGGGCACGAGCAGTACTTC
V: TRBV20-1; size: few; J: TRBJ1-3; D: .; CDR3: CSARRVSGNTIYF; DNA: TGCAGTGCTAGAAGAGTCTCTGGAAACACCATATATTTT
V: TRBV5-4; size: few; J: TRBJ2-7; D: .; CDR3: CASSLGPGEWYEQYF; DNA: TGTGCCAGCAGCCTCGGGCCGGGAGAGTGGTACGAGCAGTACTTC
V: TRBV7-2; size: few; J: TRBJ2-1; D: .; CDR3: CASSLAHGSDEQFF; DNA: TGTGCCAGCAGCTTAGCGCATGGCTCGGATGAGCAGTTCTTC
V: TRBV7-2; size: .; J: TRBJ1-1; D: TRBD1; CDR3: CASSYNRGNTEAFF; DNA: TGTGCCAGCAGCTATAACAGGGGTAACACTGAAGCTTTCTTT
V: TRBV7-2; size: few; J: TRBJ1-2; D: .; CDR3: CASSFSVSYGYTF; DNA: TGTGCCAGCAGCTTTTCAGTCAGCTATGGCTACACCTTC
V: TRBV27; size: .; J: TRBJ1-6; D: .; CDR3: CASSSIWSSSYNSPLHF; DNA: TGTGCCAGCAGTTCGATTTGGTCGAGCTCCTATAATTCACCCCTCCACTTT
V: TRBV10-3; size: .; J: TRBJ2-7; D: TRBD2; CDR3: CAINVAGGPYEQYF; DNA: TGTGCCATCAACGTAGCGGGAGGCCCCTACGAGCAGTACTTC
V: TRBV24-1; size: .; J: TRBJ2-3; D: TRBD1; CDR3: CATSDKRTGFGTDTQYF; DNA: TGTGCCACCAGTGATAAGCGGACAGGGTTCGGCACAGATACGCAGTATTTT
V: TRBV5-1; size: .; J: TRBJ2-3; D: .; CDR3: CASSLEGTGDTQYF; DNA: TGCGCCAGCAGCTTGGAGGGGACGGGGGATACGCAGTATTTT
V: TRBV10-3; size: few; J: TRBJ2-7; D: .; CDR3: CAISESQGFYEQYF; DNA: TGTGCCATCAGTGAGTCACAGGGTTTCTACGAGCAGTACTTC
V: TRBV6-5; size: few; J: TRBJ2-2; D: TRBD1; CDR3: CASSYSQGAGELFF; DNA: TGTGCCAGCAGTTACTCACAGGGGGCCGGGGAGCTGTTTTTT
V: TRBV7-9; size: few; J: TRBJ2-3; D: .; CDR3: CASSFFGRGDTQYF; DNA: TGTGCCAGCAGCTTTTTCGGGAGAGGAGATACGCAGTATTTT
V: TRBV3-1; size: .; J: TRBJ2-7; D: .; CDR3: CASSLGPTEQYF; DNA: TGTGCCAGCAGCCTGGGACCAACAGAGCAGTACTTC
V: TRBV20-1; size: few; J: TRBJ1-5; D: .; CDR3: CSAKSPLSNQPQHF; DNA: TGCAGTGCTAAGTCACCCCTTAGCAATCAGCCCCAGCATTTT
V: TRBV7-2; size: few; J: TRBJ1-1; D: .; CDR3: CASKSDSGMNTEAFF; DNA: TGTGCCAGCAAATCCGACAGCGGGATGAACACTGAAGCTTTCTTT